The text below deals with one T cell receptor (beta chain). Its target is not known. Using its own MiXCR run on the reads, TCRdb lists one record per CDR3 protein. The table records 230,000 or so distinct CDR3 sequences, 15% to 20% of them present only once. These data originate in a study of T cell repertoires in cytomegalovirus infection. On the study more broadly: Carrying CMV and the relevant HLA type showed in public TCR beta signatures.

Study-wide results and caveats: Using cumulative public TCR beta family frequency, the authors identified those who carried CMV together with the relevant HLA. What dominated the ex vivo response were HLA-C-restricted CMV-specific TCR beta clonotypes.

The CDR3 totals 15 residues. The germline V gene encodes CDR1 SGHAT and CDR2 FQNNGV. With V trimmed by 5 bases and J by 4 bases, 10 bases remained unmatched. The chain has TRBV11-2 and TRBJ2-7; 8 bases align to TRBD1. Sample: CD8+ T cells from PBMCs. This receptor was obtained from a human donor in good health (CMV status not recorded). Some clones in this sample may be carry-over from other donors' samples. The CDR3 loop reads CASSPTGTGYYEQYF. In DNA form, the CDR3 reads TGTGCCAGCAGCCCAACCGGGACAGGATATTACGAGCAGTACTTC.